Sequencing of this T cell receptor beta chain was carried out in a study of blood T cell repertoires in COVID-19. Losses at the gene ends were 3 bases for V and 3 bases for J; bases not matched to a gene: 21. The CDR3 loop spans 22 amino acids. Per germline, CDR1 KGHSH and CDR2 LQKENI. The assay was immunoSEQ multiplex PCR, and TCRdb's table has in-frame clones only and misses some. Of 200,000 to 250,000 clones in the sample, 92% were seen once. The sample comprised peripheral blood. The V and J genes are TRBV18 and TRBJ1-6; 9 bases fit TRBD1. The sequence was obtained from a man aged 30 to 39 with acute or convalescent COVID-19. This CDR3 is CASSPRATAVFLGQGYNSPLHF. The CDR3 DNA is TGTGCCAGCTCACCCAGAGCCACGGCGGTGTTTTTGGGACAGGGCTATAATTCACCCCTCCACTTT. Looking up the rest from reference TRBV18 and TRBJ1-6 gives the full variable domain: NAGVMQNPRHLVRRRGQEARLRCSPMKGHSHVYWYRQLPEEGLKFMVYLQKENIIDESGMPKERFSAEFPKEGPSILRIQQVVRGDSAAYFCASSPRATAVFLGQGYNSPLHFGNGTRLTVT.